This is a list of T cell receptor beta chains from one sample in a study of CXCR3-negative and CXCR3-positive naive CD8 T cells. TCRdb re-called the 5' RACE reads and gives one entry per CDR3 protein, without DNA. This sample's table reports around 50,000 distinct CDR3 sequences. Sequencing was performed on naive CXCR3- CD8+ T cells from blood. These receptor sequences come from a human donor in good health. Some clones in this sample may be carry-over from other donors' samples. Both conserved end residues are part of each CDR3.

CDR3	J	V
CASSQDRGTGDEKLFF	TRBJ1-4	TRBV4-3
CASSYNFEEETQYF	TRBJ2-5	TRBV6-5
CASSQARRTEQFF	TRBJ2-1	TRBV4-1
CASSLGGVVETQYF	TRBJ2-5	TRBV5-6
CASSSITDPQYF	TRBJ2-5	TRBV11-2
CSVQMTSGSPRGREQFF	TRBJ2-1	TRBV29-1
CASNPTGDYGYTF	TRBJ1-2	TRBV6-2/TRBV6-3
CASSQVVQEPDTQYF	TRBJ2-3	TRBV25-1
CASSLRSNTEAFF	TRBJ1-1	TRBV13
CASSLSTILDLSEQFF	TRBJ2-1	TRBV27
CASSLASGRESNIQYF	TRBJ2-4	TRBV7-9
CASAHSNTQYF	TRBJ2-3	TRBV25-1
CASSPHQWEDYGYTF	TRBJ1-2	TRBV5-5
CASSLLQAIKAFF	TRBJ1-1	TRBV7-9
CASSQGIQVSYEQYF	TRBJ2-7	TRBV4-1
CATRSMTNNEQFF	TRBJ2-1	TRBV6-2/TRBV6-3
CASSQVVGEGRNEQFF	TRBJ2-1	TRBV4-3
CASSPRGGRNTEAFF	TRBJ1-1	TRBV9
CSARDSVRDSYNSPLHF	TRBJ1-6	TRBV20-1
CASSDIQGQIYEQYF	TRBJ2-7	TRBV2
CATSRDSGGPDTQYF	TRBJ2-3	TRBV15
CASSQDGTSATDTQYF	TRBJ2-3	TRBV4-1
CSVEDPQKSSYEQYF	TRBJ2-7	TRBV29-1
CASSPYSSTDTQYF	TRBJ2-3	TRBV12-3/TRBV12-4
CASSRPGTPNEQFF	TRBJ2-1	TRBV18
CATSSTSGGNTDTQYF	TRBJ2-3	TRBV24-1
CDSSQVIAGGREQYF	TRBJ2-7	TRBV4-1
CASSPRGGPGVIQYF	TRBJ2-4	TRBV28
CASSAGGGITDTQYF	TRBJ2-3	TRBV9
CASSNSGTGEFEQFF	TRBJ2-1	TRBV21-1
CASSSGTGGYGYTF	TRBJ1-2	TRBV6-5
CASNEWEEANYGYTF	TRBJ1-2	TRBV7-9